Detailed here is one T cell receptor (beta chain). Its antigen is still unknown. This CDR3 region has 15 residues. Germline V gene sequence: CDR1 SGHTA, CDR2 FQGTGA. V was shortened by 2 bases and J by 1 base, with 8 bases between the two germline ends. The PCR ran on 60 Vbeta and 13 Jbeta primers. Some clones are missing from TCRdb's copy, which holds only in-frame ones; the method was immunoSEQ multiplex PCR. The sample lists approximately 190,000 clones, 75% to 80% occurring once. This sample was included in a study of cytomegalovirus exposure and HLA in healthy donors. Overall study: About 180 million T cells yielded under 130 million unique TCR beta sequences in earlier analysis.

The study's findings and limits: The Asian-associated ancestry cluster reportedly had fewer N-insertions than the approximately 650-donor mean in a later analysis. Most CMV-associated TCR beta chains appeared HLA-restricted in a later analysis.

Sequencing was carried out using PBMCs. V and J are TRBV7-3 and TRBJ2-2, with TRBD1 as a possible D gene (5 bases). This clonotype originated in a young woman in good health and CMV-seropositive. The CDR3, as DNA: TGTGCCAGCAGCTTATATGACAGGAACACCGGGGAGCTGTTTTTT. Protein product: CASSLYDRNTGELFF. Full variable domain (remainder filled in from reference TRBV7-3 and TRBJ2-2): GAGVSQTPSNKVTEKGKYVELRCDPISGHTALYWYRQSLGQGPEFLIYFQGTGAADDSGLPNDRFFAVRPEGSVSTLKIQRTERGDSAVYLCASSLYDRNTGELFFGEGSRLTVL.